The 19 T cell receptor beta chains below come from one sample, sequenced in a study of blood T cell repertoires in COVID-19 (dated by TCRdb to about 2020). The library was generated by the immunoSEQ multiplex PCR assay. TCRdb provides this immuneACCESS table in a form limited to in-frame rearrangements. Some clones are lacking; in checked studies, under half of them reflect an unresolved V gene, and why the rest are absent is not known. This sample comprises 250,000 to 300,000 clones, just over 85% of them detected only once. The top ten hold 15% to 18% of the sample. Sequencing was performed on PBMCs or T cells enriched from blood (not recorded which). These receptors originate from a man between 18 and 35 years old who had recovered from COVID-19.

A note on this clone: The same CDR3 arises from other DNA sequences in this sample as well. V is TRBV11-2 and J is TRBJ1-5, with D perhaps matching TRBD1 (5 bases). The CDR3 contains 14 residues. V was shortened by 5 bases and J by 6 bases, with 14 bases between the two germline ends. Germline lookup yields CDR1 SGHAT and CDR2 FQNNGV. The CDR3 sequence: CASSRSGVGQPQHF. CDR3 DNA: TGTGCCAGCAGCAGGTCGGGGGTGGGTCAGCCCCAGCATTTT.

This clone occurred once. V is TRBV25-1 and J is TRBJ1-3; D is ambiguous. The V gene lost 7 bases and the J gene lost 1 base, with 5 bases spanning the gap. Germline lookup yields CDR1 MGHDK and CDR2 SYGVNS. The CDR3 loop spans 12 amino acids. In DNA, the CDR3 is TGTGCCAGCACAGGATCTGGAAACACCATATATTTT. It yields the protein CASTGSGNTIYF.

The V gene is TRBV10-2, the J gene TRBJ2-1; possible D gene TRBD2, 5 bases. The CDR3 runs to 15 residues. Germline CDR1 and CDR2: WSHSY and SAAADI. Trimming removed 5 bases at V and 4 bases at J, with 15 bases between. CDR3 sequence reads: CASSLAKAKYNEQFF. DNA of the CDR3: TGCGCCAGCAGTTTAGCGAAAGCTAAGTACAATGAGCAGTTCTTC.

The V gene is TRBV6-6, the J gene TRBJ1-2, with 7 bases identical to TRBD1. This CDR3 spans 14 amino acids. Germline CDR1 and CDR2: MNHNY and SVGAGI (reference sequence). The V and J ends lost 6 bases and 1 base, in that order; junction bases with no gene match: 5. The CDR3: CASSPTGLNYGYTF. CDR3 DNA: TGTGCCAGCAGCCCGACAGGGCTTAACTATGGCTACACCTTC.

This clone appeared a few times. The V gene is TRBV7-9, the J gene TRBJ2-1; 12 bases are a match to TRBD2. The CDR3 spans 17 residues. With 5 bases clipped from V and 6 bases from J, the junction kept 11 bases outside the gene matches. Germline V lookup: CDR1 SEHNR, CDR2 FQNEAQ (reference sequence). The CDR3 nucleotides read TGTGCCAGCAGCGCCCGGGCTAGCGGGAGGGCCTTCAATGAGCAGTTCTTC. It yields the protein CASSARASGRAFNEQFF.

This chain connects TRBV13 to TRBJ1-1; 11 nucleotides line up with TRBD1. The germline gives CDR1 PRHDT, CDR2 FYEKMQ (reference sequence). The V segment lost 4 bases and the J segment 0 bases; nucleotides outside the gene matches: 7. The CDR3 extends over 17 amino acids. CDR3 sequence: CASSSDRGQLMNTEAFF. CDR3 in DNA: TGTGCCAGCAGCTCGGACAGGGGGCAACTGATGAACACTGAAGCTTTCTTT.

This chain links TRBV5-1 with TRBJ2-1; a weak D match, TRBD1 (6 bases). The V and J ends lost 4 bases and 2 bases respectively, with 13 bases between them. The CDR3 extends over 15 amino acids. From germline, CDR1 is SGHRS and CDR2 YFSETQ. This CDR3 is CASSQKTGPYNEQFF. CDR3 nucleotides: TGCGCCAGCAGCCAGAAGACAGGACCCTACAATGAGCAGTTCTTC.

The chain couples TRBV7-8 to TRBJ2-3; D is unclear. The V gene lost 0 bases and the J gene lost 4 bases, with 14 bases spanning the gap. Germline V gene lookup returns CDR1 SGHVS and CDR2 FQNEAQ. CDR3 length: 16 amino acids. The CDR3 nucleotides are TGTGCCAGCAGCTTAGCTACCGCAGGCTGGGCAGATACGCAGTATTTT. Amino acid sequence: CASSLATAGWADTQYF.

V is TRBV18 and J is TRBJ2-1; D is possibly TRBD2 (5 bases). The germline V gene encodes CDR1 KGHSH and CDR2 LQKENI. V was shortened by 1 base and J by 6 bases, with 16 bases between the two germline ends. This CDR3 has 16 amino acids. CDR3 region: CASSPLSRTSTNEQFF. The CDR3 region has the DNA TGTGCCAGCTCACCACTCTCTCGGACTTCCACCAATGAGCAGTTCTTC.

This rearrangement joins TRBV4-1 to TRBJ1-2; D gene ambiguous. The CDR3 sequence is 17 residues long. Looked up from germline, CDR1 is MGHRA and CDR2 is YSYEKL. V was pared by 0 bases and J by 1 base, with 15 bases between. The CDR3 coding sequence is TGCGCCAGCAGCCAAGATCCAGTGGCAGCGCTTAACTATGGCTACACCTTC. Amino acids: CASSQDPVAALNYGYTF.

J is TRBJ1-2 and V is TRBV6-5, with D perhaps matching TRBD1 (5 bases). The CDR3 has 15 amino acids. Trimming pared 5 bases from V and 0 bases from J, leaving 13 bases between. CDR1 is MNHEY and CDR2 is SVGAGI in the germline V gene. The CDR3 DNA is TGTGCCAGCAGTCGGGGGGTGACGGCTAACTATGGCTACACCTTC. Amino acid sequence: CASSRGVTANYGYTF.

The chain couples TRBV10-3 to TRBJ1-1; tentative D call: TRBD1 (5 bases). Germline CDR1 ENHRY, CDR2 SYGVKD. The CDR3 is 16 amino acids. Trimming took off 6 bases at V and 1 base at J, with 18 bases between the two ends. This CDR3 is CAISDLDIQANTEAFF. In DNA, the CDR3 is TGTGCCATCAGCGACTTGGACATTCAAGCGAACACTGAAGCTTTCTTT.

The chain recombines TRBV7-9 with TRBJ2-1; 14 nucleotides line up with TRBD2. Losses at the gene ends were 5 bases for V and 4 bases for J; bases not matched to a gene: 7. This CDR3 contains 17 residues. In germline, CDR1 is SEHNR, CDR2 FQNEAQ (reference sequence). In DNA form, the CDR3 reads TGTGCCAGCAGCGCTGCCGGGACTAGCGGGGGATACAATGAGCAGTTCTTC. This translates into CASSAAGTSGGYNEQFF.

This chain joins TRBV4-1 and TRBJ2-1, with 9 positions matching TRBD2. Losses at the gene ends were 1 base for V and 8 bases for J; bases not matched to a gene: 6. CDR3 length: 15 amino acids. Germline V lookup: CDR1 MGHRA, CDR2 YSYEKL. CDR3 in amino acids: CASSQVIASGDEQFF. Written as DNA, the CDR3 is TGCGCCAGCAGCCAAGTAATTGCTAGCGGGGATGAGCAGTTCTTC.

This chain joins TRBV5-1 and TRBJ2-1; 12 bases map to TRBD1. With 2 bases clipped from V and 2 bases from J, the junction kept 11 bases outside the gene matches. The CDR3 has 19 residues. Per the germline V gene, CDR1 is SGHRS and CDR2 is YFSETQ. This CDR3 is CASSLILTGTGGAYNEQFF. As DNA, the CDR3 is TGCGCCAGCAGCTTAATACTTACCGGGACAGGGGGCGCCTACAATGAGCAGTTCTTC.

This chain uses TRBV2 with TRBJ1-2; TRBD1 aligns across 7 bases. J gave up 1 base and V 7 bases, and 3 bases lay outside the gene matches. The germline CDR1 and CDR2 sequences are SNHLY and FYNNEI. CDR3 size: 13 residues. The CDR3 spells CASMGQHNYGYTF. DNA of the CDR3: TGTGCCAGCATGGGACAGCATAACTATGGCTACACCTTC.

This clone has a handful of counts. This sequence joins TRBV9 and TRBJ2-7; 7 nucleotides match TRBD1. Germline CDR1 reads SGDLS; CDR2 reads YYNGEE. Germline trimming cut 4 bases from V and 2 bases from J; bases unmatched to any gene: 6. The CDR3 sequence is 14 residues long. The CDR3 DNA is TGTGCCAGCAGCCCAAGGACAGGCCCCTACGAGCAGTACTTC. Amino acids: CASSPRTGPYEQYF.

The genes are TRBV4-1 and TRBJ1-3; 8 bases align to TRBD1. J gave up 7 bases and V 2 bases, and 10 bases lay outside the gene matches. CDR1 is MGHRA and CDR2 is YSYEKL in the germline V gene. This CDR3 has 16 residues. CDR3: CASSQPRTGKGNTIYF. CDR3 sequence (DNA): TGCGCCAGCAGCCAACCTAGGACAGGGAAGGGGAACACCATATATTTT.

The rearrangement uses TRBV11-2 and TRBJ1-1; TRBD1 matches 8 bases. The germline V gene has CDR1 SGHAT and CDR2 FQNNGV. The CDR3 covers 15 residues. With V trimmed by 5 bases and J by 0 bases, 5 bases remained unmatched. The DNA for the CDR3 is TGTGCCAGCAGCGCCGGACAGGGAATGAACACTGAAGCTTTCTTT. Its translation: CASSAGQGMNTEAFF.